The 22 T cell receptor beta chains reported below all come from one sample, sequenced in a study of vaccination and CD4 T cells after COVID-19. Described treatment: approximately nine-day PBMC culture with coronavirus spike peptide pools or control peptides (ViraFEST assay). The Oncomine TCR Beta short-read assay was applied to DNA of cultured CD4+ T cells. Each CDR3 protein is one row after TCRdb ran MiXCR on the PCR reads. The sample has more than 8,000 distinct CDR3 sequences, 70% to 75% seen once. These receptors have no known antigen. Sequences were obtained from CD4+ T cells from blood, cultured in vitro. The receptors derive from a human donor who had recovered from COVID-19.

The chain employs TRBV6-2 or TRBV6-3 and TRBJ1-1; maybe TRBD1 (5 bases). The CDR3 contains 13 residues. V shed 2 bases and J shed 4 bases, with 8 bases lying between them. The germline V gene encodes CDR1 MNHEY and CDR2 SVGEGT. CDR3 bases: TGTGCCAGCAGTTACGGGACCTTCACTGAAGCTTTCTTT. Translation: CASSYGTFTEAFF.

This clonotype was seen more than once but under ten times. This chain joins TRBV10-3 and TRBJ1-6, with D perhaps TRBD1 (6 bases). The CDR3 sequence is 13 residues long. Between the trimmed V and J ends, which lost 3 bases and 10 bases, there was a span of 10 bases. Looked up from germline, CDR1 is ENHRY and CDR2 is SYGVKD. The CDR3 loop reads CAISDPRGSPLHF. The CDR3 region has the DNA TGTGCCATCAGTGACCCCAGGGGCTCACCCCTCCACTTT.

The V gene is TRBV15, the J gene TRBJ1-3; a possible D gene is TRBD1 (6 bases). The length of the CDR3 is 19 residues. Trimming shortened V by 1 base and J by 0 bases, and 19 bases separated the two germline ends. CDR1 is LNHNV and CDR2 is YYDKDF in the germline V gene (reference sequence). The chain's CDR3 is CATSRAASLTGRSGNTIYF. In nucleotides, the CDR3 is TGTGCCACCAGCAGAGCCGCCAGCCTGACAGGACGCTCTGGAAACACCATATATTTT.

The chain uses TRBV28 and TRBJ1-2, with D tentatively TRBD1 (6 bases). Germline CDR1 is MDHEN and CDR2 is SYDVKM. The CDR3 runs 14 residues. V was shortened by 6 bases and J by 4 bases, with 15 bases between the two germline ends. The CDR3 DNA is TGTGCCAGCAGGCGCCCGGGACAACCCTATGGCTACACCTTC. Its translation is CASRRPGQPYGYTF.

The chain couples TRBV15 to TRBJ1-5, with 10 nucleotides matching TRBD1. Trimming cost V 0 bases and J 2 bases; bases outside gene matches: 4. Germline CDR1 is LNHNV and CDR2 is YYDKDF (reference sequence). CDR3 length: 17 residues. For the CDR3, the DNA is TGTGCCACCAGCAGAGATAGGGACAGGGGTGGCAATCAGCCCCAGCATTTT. This encodes CATSRDRDRGGNQPQHF.

The chain combines TRBV7-2 with TRBJ1-2, with D uncertain. The CDR3 totals 16 residues. The ends were cut back, 5 bases at V and 4 bases at J, with 20 bases in the middle. Germline V lookup: CDR1 SGHTA, CDR2 FQGNSA. CDR3: CASSPDGGRRLYGYTF. As DNA, the CDR3 is TGTGCCAGCAGCCCCGACGGAGGGCGGCGGCTCTATGGCTACACCTTC.

This rearrangement joins TRBV19 to TRBJ1-6, with a possible D match to TRBD1 (5 bases). V gave up 7 bases and J gave up 9 bases, with 13 bases separating them. The germline V gene encodes CDR1 LNHDA and CDR2 SQIVND (reference sequence). This CDR3 has 13 amino acids. CDR3 bases: TGTGCCAGTAAATCGCAGGGTAGTTCACCCCTCCACTTT. Protein: CASKSQGSSPLHF.

The rearrangement links TRBV28 to TRBJ1-2; possible D gene TRBD1, 5 bases. V lost 8 bases to trimming and J lost 4 bases, with 14 bases between them. Germline CDR1 is MDHEN and CDR2 is SYDVKM. CDR3 length: 13 residues. The CDR3 sequence is CASGRGSSYGYTF. CDR3 sequence (DNA): TGTGCCAGCGGAAGGGGTTCGTCCTATGGCTACACCTTC.

The chain uses TRBV24-1 and TRBJ1-5; D gene unclear. Trimming cost V 5 bases and J 5 bases, with 6 bases left between them. Germline CDR1 is KGHDR and CDR2 is SFDVKD. The CDR3 sequence is 12 residues long. For the CDR3, the DNA is TGTGCCACCAGTGTGGGCGATCAGCCCCAGCATTTT. It encodes CATSVGDQPQHF.

In DNA, the CDR3 is TGTGCCACCAGCAGAGATACTGGCCCCCAGGACAGGGCCTATGGCTACACCTTC. It specifies CATSRDTGPQDRAYGYTF. The chain recombines TRBV15 with TRBJ1-2; 8 nucleotides align to TRBD1. V lost 0 bases to trimming and J lost 4 bases; unmatched junction nucleotides: 13. Germline-derived CDR1 and CDR2 are LNHNV and YYDKDF (reference sequence). The CDR3 spans 18 residues.

V gene TRBV28 combines with J gene TRBJ1-2, with D maybe TRBD1 (6 bases). Germline CDR1 MDHEN, CDR2 SYDVKM. V lost 7 bases and J lost 2, with 17 bases in between. This CDR3 comprises 15 residues. The CDR3 reads CASTLAGALNYGYTF. The CDR3 DNA follows: TGTGCCAGCACCCTCGCAGGGGCCTTAAACTATGGCTACACCTTC.

The chain couples TRBV20-1 to TRBJ2-3; no firm D call. The V gene lost 4 bases and the J gene lost 0 bases, with 5 bases spanning the gap. Per germline, CDR1 DFQATT and CDR2 SNEGSKA (reference sequence). This CDR3 comprises 12 residues. DNA for the CDR3: TGCAGTGCTAAACTAAGCACAGATACGCAGTATTTT. As protein: CSAKLSTDTQYF.

The chain has TRBV20-1 and TRBJ2-7; perhaps TRBD2 as D (6 bases). The germline V gene has CDR1 DFQATT and CDR2 SNEGSKA (reference sequence). V was shortened by 0 bases and J by 3 bases, with 15 bases between the two germline ends. The CDR3 sequence is 15 residues long. The CDR3 loop reads CSARDGTPKSYEQYF. The CDR3 DNA is TGCAGTGCTAGAGACGGGACTCCCAAAAGCTACGAGCAGTACTTC.

V is TRBV20-1 and J is TRBJ2-2, with D hard to call. With 5 bases removed from V and 5 bases from J, the gap between germline ends came to 12 bases. The CDR3 sequence is 13 residues long. Per the germline V gene, CDR1 is DFQATT and CDR2 is SNEGSKA (reference sequence). CDR3 nucleotide sequence: TGCAGTGCTCTAAGTACGGATACCGGGGAGCTGTTTTTT. This sequence encodes CSALSTDTGELFF.

There are a few counts of this clonotype. This rearrangement joins TRBV11-3 to TRBJ1-1; D is ambiguous. Germline V gene data show CDR1 as SGHNT and CDR2 as YENEEA. The CDR3 spans 14 residues. Trimming left V 5 bases short and J 0 bases short, with 10 bases between. The chain's CDR3 is CASSPTRMNTEAFF. The CDR3, as DNA: TGTGCCAGCAGCCCAACCCGGATGAACACTGAAGCTTTCTTT.

The chain employs TRBV18 and TRBJ2-5; TRBD2 aligns across 7 bases. Trimming cost V 6 bases and J 7 bases; bases outside gene matches: 5. Germline values: CDR1 KGHSH, CDR2 LQKENI. The CDR3 contains 12 residues. The CDR3 DNA is TGTGCCAGCTCCCCGGGGGGTACGACCCAGTACTTC. This encodes CASSPGGTTQYF.

The chain is built from TRBV7-9 and TRBJ2-1; 10 bases align to TRBD2. This CDR3 region has 19 residues. V lost 1 base to trimming and J lost 0 bases; unmatched junction nucleotides: 9. Germline CDR1 is SEHNR and CDR2 is FQNEAQ (reference sequence). This CDR3 reads CASSLGWSSGRSSYNEQFF. CDR3 DNA: TGTGCCAGCAGCTTAGGGTGGAGTAGCGGGAGGAGCTCCTACAATGAGCAGTTCTTC.

The J gene is TRBJ1-1, the V gene TRBV7-2; a weak D match, TRBD1 (6 bases). The CDR3 is made up of 14 amino acids. V dropped 2 bases and J dropped 1 base, with 8 bases sitting between them. In germline, CDR1 is SGHTA, CDR2 FQGNSA. The CDR3 DNA sequence: TGTGCCAGCAGCTTACAGGGACAGAACACTGAAGCTTTCTTT. It specifies CASSLQGQNTEAFF.

The rearrangement joins TRBV24-1 to TRBJ1-2, with 9 bases that match TRBD1. CDR1 and CDR2 from the germline V gene are KGHDR and SFDVKD. This CDR3 is built from 14 residues. With 4 bases clipped from V and 8 bases from J, the junction kept 7 bases outside the gene matches. The CDR3 protein is CATSDRGQGLGYTF. The CDR3 DNA is TGTGCCACCAGTGACCGCGGACAGGGGTTGGGCTACACCTTC.

By share, this clonotype counts as medium-sized. V and J are TRBV24-1 and TRBJ2-3; D is perhaps TRBD1 (5 bases). CDR1 is KGHDR, CDR2 SFDVKD, per germline. The CDR3 consists of 15 residues. With 1 base removed from V and 11 bases from J, the gap between germline ends came to 18 bases. The CDR3 DNA reads as TGTGCCACCAGTGATTTAGGTGTCCAGGGCCTGCGGCAGTATTTT. This codes for CATSDLGVQGLRQYF.

V is TRBV7-2 and J is TRBJ1-1, with 7 positions matching TRBD1. This CDR3 contains 14 residues. The V gene's germline CDR1 is SGHTA and CDR2 FQGNSA. Trimming took 2 bases from V and 4 from J; bases not matched to a gene: 4. CDR3 amino acids: CASSLTGVVTEAFF. DNA of the CDR3: TGTGCCAGCAGCTTAACAGGGGTGGTCACTGAAGCTTTCTTT. Combining the CDR3 with reference TRBV7-2 and TRBJ1-1 gives the whole variable domain GAGVSQSPSNKVTEKGKDVELRCDPISGHTALYWYRQSLGQGLEFLIYFQGNSAPDKSGLPSDRFSAERTGGSVSTLTIQRTQQEDSAVYLCASSLTGVVTEAFFGQGTRLTVV.

The chain recombines TRBV10-3 with TRBJ1-1; D may be TRBD1 (5 bases). This CDR3 has 13 amino acids. CDR1 and CDR2 from the germline V gene are ENHRY and SYGVKD. V was shortened by 4 bases and J by 1 base, with 7 bases between the two germline ends. The CDR3 DNA sequence: TGTGCCATCAGTGTCCAGGGGAACACTGAAGCTTTCTTT. It specifies CAISVQGNTEAFF.